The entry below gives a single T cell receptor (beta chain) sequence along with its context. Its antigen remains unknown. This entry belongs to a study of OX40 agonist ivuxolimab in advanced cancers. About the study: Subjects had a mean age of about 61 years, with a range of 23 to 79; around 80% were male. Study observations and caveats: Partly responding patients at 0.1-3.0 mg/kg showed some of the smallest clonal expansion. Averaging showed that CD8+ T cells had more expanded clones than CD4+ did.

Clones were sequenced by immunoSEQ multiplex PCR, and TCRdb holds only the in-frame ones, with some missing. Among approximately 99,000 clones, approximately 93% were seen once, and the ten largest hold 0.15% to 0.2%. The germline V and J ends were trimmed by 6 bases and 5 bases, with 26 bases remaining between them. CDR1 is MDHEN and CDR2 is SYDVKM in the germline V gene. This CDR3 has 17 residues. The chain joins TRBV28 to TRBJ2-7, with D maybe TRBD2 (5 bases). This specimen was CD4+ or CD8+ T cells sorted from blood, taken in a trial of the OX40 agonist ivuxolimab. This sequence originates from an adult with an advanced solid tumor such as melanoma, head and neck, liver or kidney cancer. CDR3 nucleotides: TGTGCCAGCAGCCCCTTTGGGATAGCGCCCCGAAGGAACGAGCAGTACTTC. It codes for CASSPFGIAPRRNEQYF.